This T cell receptor (beta chain) is drawn from a study of shared clonotypes between healthy human individuals. This clone was seen only a few times. Unmatched junction bases numbered 4, after V lost 4 bases and J lost 4 bases. The CDR3 totals 15 residues. Germline CDR1 and CDR2: ENHRY and SYGVKD. Using immunoSEQ multiplex PCR, the repertoire was profiled, and TCRdb retains in-frame clones only, with some absent. Altogether approximately 250,000 clones are present, approximately 65% being singletons, with the ten largest covering 11%. This chain uses TRBV10-3 with TRBJ2-2; 9 positions agree with TRBD2. This TCR was recovered from a man between 25 and 39 years old in good health. Sequences were obtained from memory CD4+ T cells sorted from blood. Subset denoted: CD45RA-negative fraction. The chain's CDR3 is CAISGLAAFTGELFF. The DNA of the CDR3 is TGTGCCATCAGTGGACTAGCGGCTTTCACCGGGGAGCTGTTTTTT.